These 5 T cell receptor beta chains share one sample of origin, sequenced in a study of cytomegalovirus exposure and HLA in healthy donors. Both 60 Vbeta primers and 13 Jbeta primers went into the PCR. The data were produced by immunoSEQ multiplex PCR, yet TCRdb's version contains in-frame clones alone and is incomplete. The table records 73,000 or so clones, over 75% of them present only once. The sequencing input was PBMCs. The origin of the receptors is a human donor in good health.

The gene calls are TRBV28 and TRBJ1-4, with no clear D. V lost 6 bases, J lost 10 bases, and 15 bases lay in between. The length of the CDR3 is 13 residues. Germline CDR1 and CDR2: MDHEN and SYDVKM. CDR3 coding DNA: TGTGCCAGCAGACCTAATGCCCTCGGAAAACTGTTTTTT. Protein product: CASRPNALGKLFF.

The gene calls are TRBV15 and TRBJ2-7; TRBD1 matches at 7 bases. Germline CDR1 and CDR2: LNHNV and YYDKDF (reference sequence). Trimming took 1 base from V and 4 from J; bases not matched to a gene: 7. The CDR3 is 15 amino acids. The CDR3 region is CATSRGTGGQYEQYF. The CDR3 nucleotides read TGTGCCACCAGCAGAGGGACAGGAGGACAATACGAGCAGTACTTC. Variable domain in full (rest from reference TRBV15 and TRBJ2-7): DAMVIQNPRYQVTQFGKPVTLSCSQTLNHNVMYWYQQKSSQAPKLLFHYYDKDFNNEADTPDNFQSRRPNTSFCFLDIRSPGLGDTAMYLCATSRGTGGQYEQYFGPGTRLTVT.

The CDR3 DNA sequence: TGTGCCAGCAGCTTGACGGAGACCTATGGCTACACCTTC. Its protein product is CASSLTETYGYTF. This rearrangement joins TRBV5-5 to TRBJ1-2; no clear D gene. CDR3 length: 13 amino acids. Germline V gene data show CDR1 as SGHKS and CDR2 as YYEKEE (reference sequence). Trimming pared 1 base from V and 4 bases from J, leaving 8 bases between. Combining the CDR3 with reference TRBV5-5 and TRBJ1-2 gives the whole variable domain DAGVTQSPTHLIKTRGQQVTLRCSPISGHKSVSWYQQVLGQGPQFIFQYYEKEERGRGNFPDRFSARQFPNYSSELNVNALLLGDSALYLCASSLTETYGYTFGSGTRLTVV.

The V gene is TRBV5-1, the J gene TRBJ2-2; D may be TRBD1 (5 bases). Trimming took off 6 bases at V and 1 base at J, with 10 bases between the two ends. CDR3 size: 14 residues. Germline V gives CDR1 SGHRS, CDR2 YFSETQ. The CDR3 DNA reads as TGCGCCAGCAATCGGCAGGGGAACACCGGGGAGCTGTTTTTT. Translation: CASNRQGNTGELFF.

CDR3 DNA sequence: TGTGCCAGCAGCCGCCCTGGACAGGGGGCCGAGACCCAGTACTTC. This codes for CASSRPGQGAETQYF. This sequence joins TRBV13 and TRBJ2-5; the match to TRBD1 covers 11 bases. Germline V CDR1 and CDR2: PRHDT, FYEKMQ (reference sequence). The CDR3 sequence is 15 residues long. V lost 5 bases and J lost 5; bases outside the gene matches: 7.